This TCR beta chain is from a study of blood T cell repertoires in COVID-19. Study-level information: The United States, Italy and Spain were the sources of the acute and convalescent COVID-19 samples. PBMCs, B-cell-depleted T cells, or T cells provided the cDNA or gDNA that made up the material.

V lost 5 bases and J 9 bases, leaving 14 bases between the germline ends. The CDR3 is 13 amino acids. Germline CDR1 is MDHEN and CDR2 is SYDVKM. Per the original methods: By means of reference gene primer amplification, nucleated cell counts were estimated. Using immunoSEQ multiplex PCR, the repertoire was profiled, and TCRdb retains in-frame clones only, with some absent. Clone size and the V and J calls come from that table; the DNA yielded D and trimming. The table shows 14,000 or so clones, with roughly four fifths occurring only once. This clone was seen just once. The origin of this receptor is a boy younger than 10 with active or convalescent COVID-19. Sequenced: peripheral blood. The gene calls are TRBV28 and TRBJ2-1; a possible D gene is TRBD2 (6 bases). The CDR3 sequence: CASSTIGGTEQFF. The CDR3 coding sequence is TGTGCCAGCAGTACAATAGGAGGGACTGAGCAGTTCTTC. The full variable domain, in which reference TRBV28 and TRBJ2-1 provide the parts outside the CDR3, is DVKVTQSSRYLVKRTGEKVFLECVQDMDHENMFWYRQDPGLGLRLIYFSYDVKMKEKGDIPEGYSVSREKKERFSLILESASTNQTSMYLCASSTIGGTEQFFGPGTRLTVL.